This TCR beta chain came from a study of cytomegalovirus exposure and HLA in healthy donors. Study overall: In an earlier analysis, almost 120 million unique TCR beta sequences were found from some 180 million T cells.

60 Vbeta and 13 Jbeta primers were used in PCR. Profiling relied on immunoSEQ multiplex PCR, and the TCRdb table lists in-frame clones only, not all of them. The sample gives about 140,000 clones, 75% to 90% of which show up once; about 1.2% is in the top ten. Between the trimmed V and J ends, which lost 5 bases and 0 bases, there was a span of 13 bases. Germline values: CDR1 SGHTA, CDR2 FQGNSA. The CDR3 runs to 16 residues. Material for sequencing was PBMCs. This TCR was recovered from a female donor in good health and CMV-seronegative. The chain recombines TRBV7-2 with TRBJ1-4, with unresolved D. The CDR3 loop reads CASSLQVGATNEKLFF. The CDR3 DNA reads as TGTGCCAGCAGCCTGCAAGTCGGGGCAACTAATGAAAAACTGTTTTTT.